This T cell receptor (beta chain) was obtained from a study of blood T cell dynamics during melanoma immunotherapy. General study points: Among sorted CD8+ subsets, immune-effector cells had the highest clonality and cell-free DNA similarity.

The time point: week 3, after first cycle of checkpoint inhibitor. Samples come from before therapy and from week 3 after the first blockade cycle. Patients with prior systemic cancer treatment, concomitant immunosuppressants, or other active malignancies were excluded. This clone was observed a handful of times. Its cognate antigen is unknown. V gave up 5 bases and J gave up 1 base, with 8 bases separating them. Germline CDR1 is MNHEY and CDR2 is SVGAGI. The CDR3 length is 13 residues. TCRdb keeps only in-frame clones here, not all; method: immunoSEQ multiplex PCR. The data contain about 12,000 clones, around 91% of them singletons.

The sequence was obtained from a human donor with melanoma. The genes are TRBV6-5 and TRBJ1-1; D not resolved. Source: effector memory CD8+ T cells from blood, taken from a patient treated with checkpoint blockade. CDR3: CASSPTENTEAFF. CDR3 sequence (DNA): TGTGCCAGCAGTCCCACCGAGAACACTGAAGCTTTCTTT.